The T cell receptor beta chain under discussion was sequenced for a study of T cells in Graves' hyperthyroidism and ophthalmopathy. Study-wide findings and caveats: A model using 13 V-J features told ophthalmopathy apart from stable hyperthyroidism. The model's output predicted ophthalmopathy at a median of 6.5 months prior to onset.

There are a few counts of this clonotype. Its antigen remains unknown. Trimming took off 4 bases at V and 1 base at J, with 10 bases between the two ends. Germline CDR1 is LGHDT and CDR2 is YNNKEL (reference sequence). The CDR3 loop spans 15 amino acids. On the basis of clinical symptoms, serum thyroxine and TRAb, thyroid ultrasound and orbital computed tomography, diagnoses were made. About 10 ml fresh peripheral blood yielded the PBMCs. Amplification targeted TCR beta CDR3 regions from RNA transcripts. First-round RT-PCR with HTBI primers amplified the TCR CDR3 region. TCRdb used MiXCR to reprocess the multiplex PCR reads, holding one entry per CDR3 protein. The table lists around 250,000 distinct CDR3 sequences, 13% to 15% of them singletons.

Sequencing was carried out using blood. The chain uses TRBV3-1 and TRBJ2-2; D remains ambiguous. This clonotype was sampled from a woman in her 40s with Graves' hyperthyroidism that later progressed to Graves' ophthalmopathy. This CDR3 reads CASSRGAKNTGELFF. CDR3 in DNA: TGTGCCAGCAGCCGCGGCGCAAAGAACACCGGGGAGCTGTTTTTT. Full variable domain (outside the CDR3, taken from reference TRBV3-1 and TRBJ2-2): DTAVSQTPKYLVTQMGNDKSIKCEQNLGHDTMYWYKQDSKKFLKIMFSYNNKELIINETVPNRFSPKSPDKAHLNLHINSLELGDSAVYFCASSRGAKNTGELFFGEGSRLTVL.